These T cell receptor beta chains were read from a single sample in a study of OX40 agonist ivuxolimab in advanced cancers. Clones were sequenced by immunoSEQ multiplex PCR, and TCRdb holds only the in-frame ones, with some missing. The table shows around 97,000 clones, with 70% to 85% occurring only once. The sample consisted of CD4+ or CD8+ T cells sorted from blood, taken in a trial of the OX40 agonist ivuxolimab. Every receptor here comes from an adult with an advanced solid tumor such as melanoma, head and neck, liver or kidney cancer. Both conserved end residues are part of each CDR3. A D gene is named only where the DNA matches it firmly.

J,length,V,D,CDR3
TRBJ1-2,12,TRBV25-1,NA,CASSDRSLGYTF
TRBJ2-5,14,TRBV9,NA,CASSADWPQETQYF
TRBJ1-5,13,TRBV18,NA,CASSLYSNQPQHF
TRBJ1-3,15,TRBV7-9,NA,CASSLGAGFQNTIYF
TRBJ1-3,15,TRBV7-9,TRBD1,CASSFGQGLGNTIYF
TRBJ1-2,17,TRBV4-2,NA,CASSQEEGTASTYGYTF
TRBJ1-5,15,TRBV18,TRBD1,CASSLGQGSRQPQHF
TRBJ2-1,17,TRBV7-3,TRBD2,CASSLSSGGPAGNEQFF
TRBJ1-1,13,TRBV30,NA,CAWEMRGTLWTFF
TRBJ1-1,14,TRBV11-1,NA,CASSLAEGWAEAFF
TRBJ1-2,12,TRBV27,NA,CASSARGGGYTF
TRBJ1-1,13,TRBV14,NA,CASSLGRRVEAFF
TRBJ1-3,15,TRBV7-3,NA,CASRSGSDSGNTIYF
TRBJ1-1,14,TRBV5-4,NA,CASSLYGGNTEAFF
TRBJ2-7,13,TRBV7-2,NA,CASSYAPLIEQYF
TRBJ1-5,14,TRBV5-6,NA,CASSLGLVNQPQHF
TRBJ2-3,15,TRBV2,TRBD2,CASSPRGSYTDTQYF
TRBJ2-3,17,TRBV18,NA,CASSPPASGTSTDTQYF
TRBJ2-5,15,TRBV7-2,TRBD1,CASSLKDREFETQYF
TRBJ2-1,13,TRBV10-1,NA,CASSESNYNEQFF
TRBJ1-2,18,TRBV4-3,NA,CASSQDLSRQLPNYGYTF
TRBJ1-3,15,TRBV7-9,NA,CASSLGASSGNTIYF
TRBJ1-6,17,TRBV5-6,NA,CASSLLAGDSYNSPLHF
TRBJ1-2,14,TRBV18,NA,CASSPDRANYGYTF
TRBJ2-7,14,TRBV7-2,NA,CASSQNTGPYEQYF
TRBJ1-2,14,TRBV10-3,TRBD1,CAISETAGGHGYTF
TRBJ2-3,16,TRBV21-1,NA,CASSKGPSARVDTQYF
TRBJ2-3,14,TRBV7-2,NA,CASSTVGGTDTQYF
TRBJ2-5,12,TRBV11-2,NA,CASSSGGGGRYF
TRBJ2-1,15,TRBV6-1,TRBD2,CASIGGTSGVNEQFF
TRBJ2-7,14,TRBV2,NA,CASSEQGRRNEQYF
TRBJ2-1,15,TRBV5-4,NA,CASSLEAGRGNEQFF
TRBJ2-3,14,TRBV7-9,NA,CASSLETAYGTQYF
TRBJ2-3,17,TRBV19,NA,CASSNRPAGGSTDTQYF
TRBJ2-7,14,TRBV19,TRBD1,CASSISQGAYEQYF
TRBJ2-3,11,TRBV6-6,NA,CASLGGDTQYF
TRBJ2-7,14,TRBV12-5,NA,CASGLVSYSYEQYF